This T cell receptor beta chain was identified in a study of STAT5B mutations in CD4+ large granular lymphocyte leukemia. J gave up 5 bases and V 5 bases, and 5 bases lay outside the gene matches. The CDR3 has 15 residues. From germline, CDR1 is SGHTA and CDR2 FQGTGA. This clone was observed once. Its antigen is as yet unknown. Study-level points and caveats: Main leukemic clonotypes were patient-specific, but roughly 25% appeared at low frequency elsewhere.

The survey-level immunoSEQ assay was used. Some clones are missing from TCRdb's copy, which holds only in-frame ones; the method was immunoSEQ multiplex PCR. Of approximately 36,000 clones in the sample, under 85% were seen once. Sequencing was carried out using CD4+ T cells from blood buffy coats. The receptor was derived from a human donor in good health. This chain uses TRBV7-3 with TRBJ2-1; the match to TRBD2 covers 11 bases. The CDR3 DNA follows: TGTGCCAGCAGCCCCGGGACTAGCGGTGACAATGAGCAGTTCTTC. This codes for CASSPGTSGDNEQFF.